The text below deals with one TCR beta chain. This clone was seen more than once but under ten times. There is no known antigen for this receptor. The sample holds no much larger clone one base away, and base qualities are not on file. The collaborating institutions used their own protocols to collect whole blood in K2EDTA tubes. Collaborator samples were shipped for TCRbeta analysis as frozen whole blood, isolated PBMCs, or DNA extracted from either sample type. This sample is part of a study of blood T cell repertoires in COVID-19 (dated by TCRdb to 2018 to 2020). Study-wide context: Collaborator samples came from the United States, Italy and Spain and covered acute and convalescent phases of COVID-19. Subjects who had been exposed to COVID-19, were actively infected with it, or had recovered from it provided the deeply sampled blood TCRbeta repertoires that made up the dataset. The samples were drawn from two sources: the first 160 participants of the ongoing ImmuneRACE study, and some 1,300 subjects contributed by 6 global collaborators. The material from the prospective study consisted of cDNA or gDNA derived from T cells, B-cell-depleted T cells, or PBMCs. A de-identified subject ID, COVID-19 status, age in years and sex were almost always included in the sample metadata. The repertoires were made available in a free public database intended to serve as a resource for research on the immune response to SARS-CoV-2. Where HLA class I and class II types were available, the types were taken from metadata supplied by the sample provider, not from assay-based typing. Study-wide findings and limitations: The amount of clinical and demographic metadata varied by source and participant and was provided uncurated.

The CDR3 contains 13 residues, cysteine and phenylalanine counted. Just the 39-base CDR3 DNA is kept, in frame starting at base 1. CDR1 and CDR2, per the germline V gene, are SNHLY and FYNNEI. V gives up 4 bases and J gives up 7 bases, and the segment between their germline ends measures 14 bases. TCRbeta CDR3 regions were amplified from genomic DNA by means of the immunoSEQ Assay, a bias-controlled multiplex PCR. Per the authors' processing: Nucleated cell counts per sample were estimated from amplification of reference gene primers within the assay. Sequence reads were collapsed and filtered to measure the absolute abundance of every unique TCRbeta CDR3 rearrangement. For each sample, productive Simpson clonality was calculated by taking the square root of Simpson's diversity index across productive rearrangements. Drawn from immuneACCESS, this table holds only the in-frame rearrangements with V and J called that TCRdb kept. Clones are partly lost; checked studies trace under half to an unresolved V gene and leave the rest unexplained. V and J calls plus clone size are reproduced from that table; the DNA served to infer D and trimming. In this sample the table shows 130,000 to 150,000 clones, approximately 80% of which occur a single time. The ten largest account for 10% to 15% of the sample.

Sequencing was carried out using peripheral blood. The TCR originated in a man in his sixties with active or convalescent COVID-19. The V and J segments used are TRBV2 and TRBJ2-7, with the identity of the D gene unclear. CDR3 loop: CASSVEALEEQYF. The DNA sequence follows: TGTGCCAGCAGTGTAGAGGCACTGGAGGAGCAGTACTTC. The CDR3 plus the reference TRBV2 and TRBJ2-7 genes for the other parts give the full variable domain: EPEVTQTPSHQVTQMGQEVILRCVPISNHLYFYWYRQILGQKVEFLVSFYNNEISEKSEIFDDQFSVERPDGSNFTLKIRSTKLEDSAMYFCASSVEALEEQYFGPGTRLTVT.